Listed here are 31 T cell receptor beta chains from one sample, sequenced in a study of regulatory T cells in long-lasting Graves disease. The time point was: newly diagnosed GD, antithyroid drugs for less than 3 months. Extracted RNA from PBMCs served as the source of the TCR library. HTBI primers from iRepertoire and Arm-PCR of CDR3 regions yielded the TCR beta libraries. In TCRdb, the multiplex PCR reads were re-called with MiXCR into one record per CDR3 protein. The sample contains 500,000 or so distinct CDR3 sequences, around 15% of which appear only once. This sample also belongs to another study, concerning T cells in Graves' hyperthyroidism and ophthalmopathy.

The sample in question was peripheral blood mononuclear cells (PBMCs), obtained at new diagnosis, from a patient treated with antithyroid drugs. The source of these receptors is a woman aged 35-60 years with Graves disease.

The sample holds a few counts of this clonotype. The chain combines TRBV4-1 with TRBJ1-3; D remains ambiguous. V lost 1 base to trimming and J lost 4 bases, with 14 bases between them. The CDR3 covers 16 residues. Germline loops: CDR1 MGHRA, CDR2 YSYEKL. The DNA of the CDR3 is TGCGCCAGCAGCCAAGGGTCCGGCAGGACGGGAAACACCATATATTTT. It specifies CASSQGSGRTGNTIYF.

This clonotype occurred many times. This chain uses TRBV20-1 with TRBJ2-3; D is perhaps TRBD2 (6 bases). V lost 3 bases and J 5 bases, leaving 12 bases between the germline ends. The germline V gene has CDR1 DFQATT and CDR2 SNEGSKA (reference sequence). The CDR3 sequence is 13 residues long. CDR3 in amino acids: CSASEREVDTQYF. DNA for the CDR3: TGCAGTGCTAGCGAGAGGGAGGTAGATACGCAGTATTTT.

This chain joins TRBV20-1 and TRBJ2-3; D is ambiguous. Germline CDR1 DFQATT, CDR2 SNEGSKA (reference sequence). The CDR3 totals 14 residues. The V end was cut by 0 bases, the J end by 0 bases, with 7 bases between. The CDR3 nucleotides are TGCAGTGCTAGAGATTCTGGGAGCACAGATACGCAGTATTTT. Protein sequence: CSARDSGSTDTQYF.

This clonotype was detected a few times. V and J are TRBV5-5 and TRBJ2-1; 8 bases align to TRBD2. Germline V CDR1 and CDR2: SGHKS, YYEKEE (reference sequence). The trim removed 7 bases at V and 6 bases at J, leaving 15 bases unmatched. The CDR3 has 16 amino acids. CDR3 sequence: CASLLGTGLGGNEQFF. CDR3 nucleotides: TGTGCCAGCCTCTTGGGAACGGGACTAGGGGGCAATGAGCAGTTCTTC. Complete variable domain (other parts from reference TRBV5-5 and TRBJ2-1): DAGVTQSPTHLIKTRGQQVTLRCSPISGHKSVSWYQQVLGQGPQFIFQYYEKEERGRGNFPDRFSARQFPNYSSELNVNALLLGDSALYLCASLLGTGLGGNEQFFGPGTRLTVL.

This clonotype appeared a few times. Since a much larger clone is just one base distant, this may be a read error. The rearrangement links TRBV30 to TRBJ1-1, with D perhaps matching TRBD1 (5 bases). Per germline, CDR1 GTSNPN and CDR2 SVGIG (reference sequence). The CDR3 contains 15 residues. V shed 0 bases and J shed 3 bases, with 14 bases lying between them. The DNA of the CDR3 is TGTGCCTGGAGTGTACGGGGGGGAGGGGACACTGAAGCTTTCTTT. It encodes CAWSVRGGGDTEAFF.

This clonotype was seen many times. This rearrangement joins TRBV6-1 to TRBJ2-1, with 7 nucleotides matching TRBD1. The germline V gene has CDR1 MNHNS and CDR2 SASEGT. The V gene end was trimmed by 9 bases and the J gene end by 3 bases; junction bases not matched to a gene: 11. This CDR3 spans 15 amino acids. CDR3 in amino acids: CASAYSRDSYNEQFF. The CDR3 DNA follows: TGTGCCAGTGCTTACAGCCGGGACAGCTACAATGAGCAGTTCTTC.

The chain uses TRBV27 and TRBJ2-2; TRBD1 might be the D (6 bases). Between the trimmed V and J ends, which lost 1 base and 1 base, there was a span of 19 bases. The CDR3 sequence is 19 residues long. From germline, CDR1 is MNHEY and CDR2 SMNVEV (reference sequence). The CDR3 sequence is CASSLWARGYFENTGELFF. CDR3 bases: TGTGCCAGCAGTTTATGGGCCAGGGGATACTTCGAGAACACCGGGGAGCTGTTTTTT.

In its sample, this clonotype was seen many times. The V gene is TRBV25-1, the J gene TRBJ1-1; 10 bases align to TRBD1. The CDR3 consists of 16 residues. In germline, CDR1 is MGHDK, CDR2 SYGVNS. J was trimmed by 1 base and V by 3 bases; bases with no gene match: 5. The CDR3 nucleotides are TGTGCCAGCAGTGAGCGGGACAGGGGTGCGAACACTGAAGCTTTCTTT. It is translated as CASSERDRGANTEAFF.

Remarks on this clonotype: A much larger clone sits a single nucleotide away, making a read error possible. The rearrangement joins TRBV11-2 to TRBJ2-7; D gene unclear. Germline CDR1 SGHAT, CDR2 FQNNGV. The CDR3 contains 13 residues. The V and J ends lost 3 bases and 4 bases respectively, with 10 bases between them. The DNA for the CDR3 is TGTGCCAGCAGCTTGAGAATAGAGTACGAGCAGTACTTC. This codes for CASSLRIEYEQYF.

There are many counts of this clonotype. V is TRBV28 and J is TRBJ2-7; D ambiguous. The CDR3 has 13 residues. The V gene's germline CDR1 is MDHEN and CDR2 SYDVKM. Trimming stripped 6 bases from V and 4 bases from J, with 13 bases between. The CDR3 region is CASRKPNTYEQYF. The CDR3 region has the DNA TGTGCCAGCAGGAAACCCAACACTTACGAGCAGTACTTC.

This clonotype was picked up a small number of times. The genes are TRBV14 and TRBJ2-2; 8 nucleotides match TRBD1. This CDR3 region has 17 residues. Germline V CDR1 and CDR2: SGHDN, FVKESK. Trimming removed 0 bases from V and 4 bases from J; junction bases left unmatched: 7. The CDR3 DNA reads as TGTGCCAGCAGCCAAGAATGGGCAGGGGGCATCACCGGGGAGCTGTTTTTT. It specifies CASSQEWAGGITGELFF.

This clonotype appeared many times. The CDR3 DNA sequence: TGCGCCAGCAGCCCCGGCCACTCTGAAGCTTTCTTT. Translating it yields CASSPGHSEAFF. The chain recombines TRBV5-1 with TRBJ1-1; D remains unclear. Trimming shortened V by 4 bases and J by 6 bases, and 10 bases separated the two germline ends. This CDR3 spans 12 amino acids. The germline gives CDR1 SGHRS, CDR2 YFSETQ.

The chain couples TRBV4-2 to TRBJ2-5; D gene ambiguous. Germline V gives CDR1 LGHNA, CDR2 YNFKEQ. V was cut by 1 base and J by 2 bases, with 11 bases left in between. The CDR3 is 15 amino acids. The DNA for the CDR3 is TGTGCCAGCAGCCAAGTGTTGGCGGCACAAGAGACCCAGTACTTC. Translating it yields CASSQVLAAQETQYF.

At least ten counts were recorded for this clonotype. The chain recombines TRBV30 with TRBJ2-7, with a weak D call TRBD2 (5 bases). Trimming removed 0 bases from V and 5 bases from J, with 11 bases in between. There are 13 residues in the CDR3. Germline V gene sequence: CDR1 GTSNPN, CDR2 SVGIG (reference sequence). For the CDR3, the DNA is TGTGCCTGGAGTGTAAGGAGCGGAGACGAGCAGTACTTC. This codes for CAWSVRSGDEQYF.

This clonotype has a count of ten or more. The chain combines TRBV6-2 or TRBV6-3 with TRBJ1-5, with a possible D match to TRBD1 (5 bases). Germline CDR1 MNHEY, CDR2 SVGEGT. The CDR3 totals 14 residues. The V gene lost 5 bases and the J gene lost 7 bases, with 15 bases spanning the gap. The CDR3 nucleotides are TGTGCCAGCAGTGATAGTCAGGGACGACAGCCCCAGCATTTT. As protein: CASSDSQGRQPQHF.

The sample holds many counts of this clonotype. The rearrangement links TRBV30 to TRBJ2-7; 8 nucleotides align to TRBD1. This CDR3 has 14 amino acids. Trimming at V came to 4 bases and at J to 3 bases, leaving 8 bases not matched to a gene. Germline values: CDR1 GTSNPN, CDR2 SVGIG (reference sequence). In nucleotides, the CDR3 is TGTGCCTGGAACCGGGGACAGGAGAGCTACGAGCAGTACTTC. Its translation: CAWNRGQESYEQYF.

In this sample, this clonotype turned up a few times. The rearrangement joins TRBV12-3 or TRBV12-4 to TRBJ2-7, with D perhaps assigned TRBD1 or TRBD2 (5 bases each). The ends were cut back, 2 bases at V and 6 bases at J, with 8 bases in the middle. The CDR3 consists of 12 residues. In DNA, the CDR3 is TGTGCCAGCAGTTTATTTGGGGGCGAGCAGTACTTC. Translated: CASSLFGGEQYF.

This clonotype was observed a few times. The chain joins TRBV20-1 to TRBJ1-6; tentatively, D is TRBD1 (6 bases). Germline-derived CDR1 and CDR2 are DFQATT and SNEGSKA (reference sequence). The V end lost 3 bases, the J end lost 4 bases, and 10 bases lay between the germline ends. The CDR3 covers 14 residues. The DNA for the CDR3 is TGCAGTGCTAGGTCAGGGGCTTATAATTCACCCCTCCACTTT. Translating it yields CSARSGAYNSPLHF.

This rearrangement joins TRBV4-1 to TRBJ2-1, with 11 bases that match TRBD2. Germline-derived CDR1 and CDR2 are MGHRA and YSYEKL. J lost 2 bases, V lost 3 bases, and 3 bases had no gene match. CDR3 length: 16 amino acids. Written as DNA, the CDR3 is TGCGCCAGCAGCCAGGGACTAGCGGCGGCCTACAATGAGCAGTTCTTC. The encoded protein is CASSQGLAAAYNEQFF.

This clonotype was counted only a few times. The genes are TRBV7-2 and TRBJ1-6; 7 bases align to TRBD1. V gave up 3 bases and J gave up 9 bases; unmatched junction bases: 2. This CDR3 contains 13 residues. Per germline, CDR1 SGHTA and CDR2 FQGNSA. This CDR3 is CASSLGTASPLHF. In nucleotides, the CDR3 is TGTGCCAGCAGCTTGGGGACAGCTTCACCCCTCCACTTT.

This clonotype was seen only a few times. The chain employs TRBV7-9 and TRBJ2-5; 11 bases align to TRBD2. Looked up from germline, CDR1 is SEHNR and CDR2 is FQNEAQ (reference sequence). The CDR3 length is 17 residues. The V segment lost 5 bases and the J segment 3 bases; nucleotides outside the gene matches: 11. In DNA, the CDR3 is TGTGCCAGCAGCCCGGGGCCCGGGACTAGCGGAAAAGAGACCCAGTACTTC. Translated, it gives CASSPGPGTSGKETQYF.

This clonotype was found many times. The chain uses TRBV24-1 and TRBJ2-2; D unclear. This CDR3 contains 16 residues. Trimming pared 0 bases from V and 4 bases from J, leaving 11 bases between. Germline CDR1 reads KGHDR; CDR2 reads SFDVKD. The CDR3 sequence: CATSDLDITTTGELFF. CDR3 DNA: TGTGCCACCAGTGATTTGGACATTACCACCACCGGGGAGCTGTTTTTT.

This clonotype was counted at least ten times. The chain has TRBV28 and TRBJ2-4; 7 bases are a match to TRBD2. The CDR3 consists of 17 residues. V lost 4 bases and J lost 8; bases outside the gene matches: 17. Germline assignment: CDR1 MDHEN and CDR2 SYDVKM. Written as DNA, the CDR3 is TGTGCCAGCAGTTATTTTGGGGGACGTGGGGGGGAAGACATTCAGTACTTC. It specifies CASSYFGGRGGEDIQYF.

This clonotype was counted many times. CDR3 sequence (DNA): TGTGCCAGCAGTTTACAAGAACTACTCACAGATACGCAGTATTTT. Translating it yields CASSLQELLTDTQYF. The V and J genes are TRBV6-5 and TRBJ2-3, with unresolved D. This CDR3 spans 15 amino acids. Germline V gene sequence: CDR1 MNHEY, CDR2 SVGAGI. V was pared by 4 bases and J by 2 bases, with 13 bases between.

This clonotype has ten or more counts. This chain connects TRBV18 to TRBJ2-1; 9 bases fit TRBD1. Trimming removed 3 bases from V and 9 bases from J; junction bases left unmatched: 18. CDR1 is KGHSH, CDR2 LQKENI, per germline. This CDR3 region has 18 residues. CDR3 coding DNA: TGTGCCAGCTCACCGCCCTCGAGGGGACAGGGAACGGGGGGTGAGCAGTTCTTC. This translates into CASSPPSRGQGTGGEQFF.

About this clonotype itself: This clone may be a read error of a much larger clone one base away. No conserved phenylalanine or tryptophan ends this CDR3, so it is likely a read error. The genes are TRBV10-3 and TRBJ2-7; 8 positions agree with TRBD1. Germline V lookup: CDR1 ENHRY, CDR2 SYGVKD. With V trimmed by 10 bases and J by 3 bases, 2 bases remained unmatched. This CDR3 has 11 residues. The CDR3 sequence is CATGQGYEQYL. CDR3 nucleotide sequence: TGTGCCACTGGACAGGGCTACGAGCAGTACTTA.

This clonotype was observed at least ten times. J is TRBJ1-1 and V is TRBV10-3, with D unclear. Looked up from germline, CDR1 is ENHRY and CDR2 is SYGVKD. There are 14 residues in the CDR3. V gave up 5 bases and J gave up 1 base, with 11 bases separating them. The CDR3 region is CAISRSGKNTEAFF. In DNA, the CDR3 is TGTGCCATCAGTCGGTCGGGAAAGAACACTGAAGCTTTCTTT.

This clonotype was seen more than once but under ten times. The rearrangement joins TRBV9 to TRBJ1-2, with D possibly TRBD1 on 5 matching bases. The CDR3 loop spans 13 amino acids. The V and J ends lost 5 bases and 8 bases respectively, with 16 bases between them. CDR1 is SGDLS and CDR2 is YYNGEE in the germline V gene. CDR3 sequence: CASSGGAVEGYTF. In nucleotides, the CDR3 is TGTGCCAGCAGTGGAGGGGCTGTGGAGGGCTACACCTTC. Based on the CDR3 plus reference TRBV9 and TRBJ1-2, the full variable domain is DSGVTQTPKHLITATGQRVTLRCSPRSGDLSVYWYQQSLDQGLQFLIQYYNGEERAKGNILERFSAQQFPDLHSELNLSSLELGDSALYFCASSGGAVEGYTFGSGTRLTVV.

This clonotype came up many times. This rearrangement joins TRBV11-2 to TRBJ2-1; weak D call: TRBD2 (5 bases). This CDR3 has 16 residues. The germline V gene encodes CDR1 SGHAT and CDR2 FQNNGV. V lost 1 base and J lost 8, with 18 bases in between. CDR3 sequence: CASSLAALDLQDEQFF. In DNA form, the CDR3 reads TGTGCCAGCAGCTTAGCTGCACTAGACCTACAAGATGAGCAGTTCTTC.

This clonotype was detected only once. The chain has TRBV7-8 and TRBJ2-7; the D gene could be TRBD1 or TRBD2 (5 bases each). The end of the DNA fits TRBJ2-5 better, so the J call may be wrong. Looked up from germline, CDR1 is SGHVS and CDR2 is FQNEAQ. The CDR3 consists of 15 residues. The CDR3 spells CASSLGPWGKETQYF. The CDR3 DNA sequence: TGTGCCAGCAGCTTAGGGCCCTGGGGGAAAGAGACCCAGTACTTC.

This clonotype has ten or more counts. V is TRBV11-3 and J is TRBJ2-2; D is uncertain. The germline CDR1 and CDR2 sequences are SGHNT and YENEEA. The CDR3 has 14 amino acids. Between the trimmed V and J ends, which lost 1 base and 6 bases, there was a span of 9 bases. The CDR3 region has the DNA TGTGCCAGCAGCTTAGTTGGTGAGGCCGGGGAGCTGTTTTTT. Translated: CASSLVGEAGELFF.